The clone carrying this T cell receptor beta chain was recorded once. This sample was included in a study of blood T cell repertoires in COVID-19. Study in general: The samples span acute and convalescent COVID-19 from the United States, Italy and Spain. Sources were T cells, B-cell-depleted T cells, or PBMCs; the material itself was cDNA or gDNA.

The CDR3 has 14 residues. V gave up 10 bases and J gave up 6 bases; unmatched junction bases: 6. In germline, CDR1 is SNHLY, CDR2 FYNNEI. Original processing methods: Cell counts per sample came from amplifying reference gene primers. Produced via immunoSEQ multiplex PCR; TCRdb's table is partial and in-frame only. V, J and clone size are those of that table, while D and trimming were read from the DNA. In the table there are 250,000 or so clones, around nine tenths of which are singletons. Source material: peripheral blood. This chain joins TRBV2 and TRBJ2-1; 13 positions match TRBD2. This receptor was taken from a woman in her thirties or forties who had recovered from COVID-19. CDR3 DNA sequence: TGTGCCATCAAAGGACTAGCGGGAGCCAATGAGCAGTTCTTC. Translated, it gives CAIKGLAGANEQFF.